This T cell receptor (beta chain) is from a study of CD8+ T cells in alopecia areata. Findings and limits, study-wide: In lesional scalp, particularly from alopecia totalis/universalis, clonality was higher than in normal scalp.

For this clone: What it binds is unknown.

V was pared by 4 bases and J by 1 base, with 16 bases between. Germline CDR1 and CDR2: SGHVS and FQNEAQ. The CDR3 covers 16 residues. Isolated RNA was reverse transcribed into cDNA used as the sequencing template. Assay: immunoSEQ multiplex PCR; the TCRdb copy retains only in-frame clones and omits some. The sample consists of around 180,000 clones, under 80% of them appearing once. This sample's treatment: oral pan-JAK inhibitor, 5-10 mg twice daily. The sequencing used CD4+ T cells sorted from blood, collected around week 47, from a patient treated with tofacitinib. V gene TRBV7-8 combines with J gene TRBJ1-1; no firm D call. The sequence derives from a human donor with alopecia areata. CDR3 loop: CASSSAGLGPNTEAFF. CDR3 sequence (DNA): TGTGCCAGCAGCTCTGCAGGTCTTGGCCCGAACACTGAAGCTTTCTTT.